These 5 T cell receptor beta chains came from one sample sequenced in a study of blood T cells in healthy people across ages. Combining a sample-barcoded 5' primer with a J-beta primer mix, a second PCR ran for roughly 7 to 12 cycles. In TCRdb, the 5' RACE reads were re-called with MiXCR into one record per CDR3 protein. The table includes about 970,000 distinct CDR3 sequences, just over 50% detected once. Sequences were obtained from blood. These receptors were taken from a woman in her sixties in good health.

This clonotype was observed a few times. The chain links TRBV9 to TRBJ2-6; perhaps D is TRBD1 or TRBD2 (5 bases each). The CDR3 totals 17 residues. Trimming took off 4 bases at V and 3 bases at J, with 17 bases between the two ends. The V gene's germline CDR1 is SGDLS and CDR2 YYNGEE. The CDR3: CASSTFPEGLGANVLTF. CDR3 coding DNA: TGTGCCAGCAGCACCTTTCCCGAGGGGCTTGGGGCCAACGTCCTGACTTTC.

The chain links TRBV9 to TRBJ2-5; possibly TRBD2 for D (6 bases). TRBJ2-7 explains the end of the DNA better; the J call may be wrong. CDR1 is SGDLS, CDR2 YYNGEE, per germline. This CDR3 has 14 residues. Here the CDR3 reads CASSVGGTGYEQYF. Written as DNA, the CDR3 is TGTGCCAGCAGCGTAGGCGGGACCGGCTACGAGCAGTACTTC.

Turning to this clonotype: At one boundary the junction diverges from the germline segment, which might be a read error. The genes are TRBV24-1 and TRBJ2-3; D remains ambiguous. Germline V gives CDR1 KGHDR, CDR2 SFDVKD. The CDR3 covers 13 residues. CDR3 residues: CATSEDATDTQYF. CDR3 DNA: TGTGCCACTAGTGAGGACGCCACAGATACGCAGTATTTT.

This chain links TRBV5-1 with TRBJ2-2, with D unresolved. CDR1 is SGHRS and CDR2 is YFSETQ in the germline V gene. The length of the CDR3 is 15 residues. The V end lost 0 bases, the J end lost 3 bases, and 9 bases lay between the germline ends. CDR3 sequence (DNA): TGCGCCAGCAGCTTGGCCAGTGCCGACACCGGGGAGCTGTTTTTT. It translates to CASSLASADTGELFF.

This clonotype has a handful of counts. CDR3 DNA sequence: TGTGCCAGCAGCTTAGCGGCGTCAGGGAGGACAGAGACCCAGTACTTC. Translated: CASSLAASGRTETQYF. The chain uses TRBV7-2 and TRBJ2-5, with TRBD2 as a possible D gene (6 bases). With 0 bases removed from V and 4 bases from J, the gap between germline ends came to 15 bases. In germline, CDR1 is SGHTA, CDR2 FQGNSA. The CDR3 loop spans 16 amino acids.